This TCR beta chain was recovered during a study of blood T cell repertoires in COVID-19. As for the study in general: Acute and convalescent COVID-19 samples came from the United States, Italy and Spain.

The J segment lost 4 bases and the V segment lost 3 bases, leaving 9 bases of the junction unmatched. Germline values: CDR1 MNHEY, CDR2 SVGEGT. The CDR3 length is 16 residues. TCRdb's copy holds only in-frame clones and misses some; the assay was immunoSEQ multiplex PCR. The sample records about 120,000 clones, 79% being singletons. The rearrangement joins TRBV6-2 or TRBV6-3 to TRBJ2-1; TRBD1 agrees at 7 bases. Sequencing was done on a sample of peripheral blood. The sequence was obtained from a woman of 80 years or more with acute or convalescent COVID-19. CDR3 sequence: CASSYGDSVAYNEQFF. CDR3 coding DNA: TGTGCCAGCAGTTATGGGGACAGCGTAGCTTACAATGAGCAGTTCTTC.